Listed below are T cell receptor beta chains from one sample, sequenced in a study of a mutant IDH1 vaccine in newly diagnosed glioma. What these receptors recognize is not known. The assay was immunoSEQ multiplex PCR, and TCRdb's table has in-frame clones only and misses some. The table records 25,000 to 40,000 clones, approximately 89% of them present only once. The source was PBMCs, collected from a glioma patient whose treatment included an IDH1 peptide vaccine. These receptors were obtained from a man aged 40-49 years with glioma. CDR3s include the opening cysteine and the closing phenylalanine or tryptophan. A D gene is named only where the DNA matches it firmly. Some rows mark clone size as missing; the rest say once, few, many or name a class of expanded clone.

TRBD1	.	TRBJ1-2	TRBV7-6	CASSPDRDSYGYTF	TGTGCCAGCAGCCCGGACAGGGACTCCTATGGCTACACCTTC
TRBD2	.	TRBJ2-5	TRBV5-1	CASSPGLAVETQYF	TGCGCCAGCAGCCCCGGACTAGCGGTCGAGACCCAGTACTTC
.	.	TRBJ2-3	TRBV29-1	CSVESGSPTDTQYF	TGCAGCGTTGAGAGTGGGAGTCCCACAGATACGCAGTATTTT
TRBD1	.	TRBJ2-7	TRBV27	CASSSPGTGLSEQYF	TGTGCCAGCAGCTCCCCCGGGACAGGGTTATCGGAGCAGTACTTC
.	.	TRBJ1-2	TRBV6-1	CASSEGRRYYGYTF	TGTGCCAGCAGTGAAGGACGCCGGTACTATGGCTACACCTTC
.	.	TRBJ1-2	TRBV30	CAWSVGQGQGYTF	TGTGCCTGGAGTGTAGGCCAGGGCCAGGGCTACACCTTC
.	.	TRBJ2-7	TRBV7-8	CASSLGRPSYEQYF	TGTGCCAGCAGCTTGGGCAGACCCTCCTACGAGCAGTACTTC
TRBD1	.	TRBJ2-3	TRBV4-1	CASSQDKVQGAVTDTQYF	TGCGCCAGCAGCCAAGATAAGGTTCAGGGGGCGGTCACAGATACGCAGTATTTT
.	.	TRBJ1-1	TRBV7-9	CASSLGGGPVSEAFF	TGTGCCAGCAGCTTAGGTGGGGGACCAGTGTCTGAAGCTTTCTTT
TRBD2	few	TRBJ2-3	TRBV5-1	CASSTGGLADTQYF	TGCGCCAGCAGCACGGGGGGGCTGGCAGATACGCAGTATTTT
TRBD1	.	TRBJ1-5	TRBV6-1	CASSERTGQNF	TGTGCCAGCAGTGAGAGGACAGGTCAGAATTTT
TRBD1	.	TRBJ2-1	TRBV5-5	CASSLVGQGPIEQFF	TGTGCCAGCAGCTTGGTGGGACAGGGTCCTATTGAGCAGTTCTTC
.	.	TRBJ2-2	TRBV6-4	CASSEGDTGELFF	TGTGCCAGCAGTGAAGGGGACACCGGGGAGCTGTTTTTT
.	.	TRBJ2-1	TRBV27	CASSLSAGPQFF	TGTGCCAGCAGTTTATCTGCGGGGCCCCAGTTCTTC
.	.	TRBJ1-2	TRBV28	CASSLDRSLYGYTF	TGTGCCAGCAGCCTTGACAGGAGCCTTTATGGCTACACCTTC
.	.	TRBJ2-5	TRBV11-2	CASSLGGVAVQETQYF	TGTGCCAGCAGCTTAGGCGGGGTAGCCGTCCAAGAGACCCAGTACTTC
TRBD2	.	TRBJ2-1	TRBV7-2	CASSLEGSGREYEQFF	TGTGCCAGCAGCTTAGAGGGTAGCGGGAGGGAATATGAGCAGTTCTTC
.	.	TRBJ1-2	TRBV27	CASRKNYGYTF	TGTGCCAGCAGGAAAAACTATGGCTACACCTTC
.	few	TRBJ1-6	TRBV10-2	CASTGQTDALNSPLHF	TGCGCCAGCACCGGGCAGACTGACGCCCTGAATTCACCCCTCCACTTT
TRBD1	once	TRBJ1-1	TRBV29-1	CSVELDRGPLNTEAFF	TGCAGCGTTGAACTCGACAGGGGTCCCTTGAACACTGAAGCTTTCTTT
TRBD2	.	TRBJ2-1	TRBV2	CASRFGRGNEQFF	TGTGCCAGCAGATTCGGGAGGGGCAATGAGCAGTTCTTC
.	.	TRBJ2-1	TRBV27	CASSPPLFWTARGVNEQFF	TGTGCCAGCAGTCCGCCATTATTTTGGACAGCCCGGGGGGTCAATGAGCAGTTCTTC
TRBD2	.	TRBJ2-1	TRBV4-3	CASSQAGLARLFEQFF	TGCGCCAGCAGCCAGGCGGGACTAGCGAGACTTTTTGAGCAGTTCTTC
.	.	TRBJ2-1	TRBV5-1	CASSLDRVYNEQFF	TGCGCCAGCAGCTTGGACAGGGTGTACAATGAGCAGTTCTTC
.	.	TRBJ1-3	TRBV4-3	CASSQDQRTATASGNTIYF	TGCGCCAGCAGCCAAGATCAGAGGACCGCCACGGCCTCTGGAAACACCATATATTTT
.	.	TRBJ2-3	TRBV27	CASSKAAPDTQYF	TGTGCCAGCAGTAAGGCGGCTCCAGATACGCAGTATTTT
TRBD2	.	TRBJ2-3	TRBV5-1	CASTLAGATDTQYF	TGCGCCAGCACACTAGCGGGGGCCACAGATACGCAGTATTTT
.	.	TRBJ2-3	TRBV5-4	CASSLPTGLSTDTQYF	TGTGCCAGCAGCCTTCCTACGGGACTTTCCACAGATACGCAGTATTTT
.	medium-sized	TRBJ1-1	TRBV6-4	CASSLTEAFF	TGTGCCAGCAGTCTAACTGAAGCTTTCTTT
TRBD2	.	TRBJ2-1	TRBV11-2	CASSLDSGAQQESYNEQFF	TGTGCCAGCAGCTTAGATAGCGGGGCCCAGCAGGAGTCCTACAATGAGCAGTTCTTC
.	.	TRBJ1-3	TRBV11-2	CASSLLSMSSGNTIYF	TGTGCCAGCAGCTTATTGTCCATGAGCTCTGGAAACACCATATATTTT
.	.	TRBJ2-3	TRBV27	CARVEAGRFTDTQYF	TGTGCCAGGGTGGAGGCTGGAAGATTCACAGATACGCAGTATTTT
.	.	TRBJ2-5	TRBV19	CASSKRFREETQYF	TGTGCCAGTAGTAAAAGGTTCAGGGAGGAGACCCAGTACTTC